This is a list of T cell receptor beta chains from one sample in a study of Graves' ophthalmopathy and Graves' hyperthyroidism. TCRdb used MiXCR to reprocess the multiplex PCR reads, holding one entry per CDR3 protein. This sample has a few hundred thousand distinct CDR3 sequences, with less than 40% found just once. Material for sequencing was peripheral blood or thyroid tissue (not recorded which). The source of these receptors is an adult man with Graves' hyperthyroidism. Each CDR3 is given with its conserved first and last residue. D genes are given only for firm matches. Clone size is stated in some rows and not others, as once, few, many or a class when expanded.

clone size	J gene	V gene	D gene	CDR3 protein	CDR3 DNA
many	TRBJ1-2	TRBV10-3	NA	CAISPGPAYGYTF	TGTGCCATCAGTCCGGGACCGGCCTATGGCTACACCTTC
NA	TRBJ1-1	TRBV18	NA	CASSPVSGMNTEAFF	TGTGCCAGCTCACCAGTTTCCGGGATGAACACTGAAGCTTTCTTT
few	TRBJ1-1	TRBV7-8	NA	CASSLSDSRTEAFF	TGTGCCAGCAGTTTGTCGGACAGTCGCACTGAAGCTTTCTTT
many	TRBJ1-2	TRBV4-1	NA	CASSQSGQGFYGYTF	TGCGCCAGCAGCCAAAGCGGACAAGGTTTCTATGGCTACACCTTC
many	TRBJ1-3	TRBV7-2	NA	CASSSAGGNTIYF	TGTGCCAGCAGCTCGGCGGGTGGAAACACCATATATTTT
NA	TRBJ1-2	TRBV19	NA	CASSRGDHYGF	TGTGCCAGTAGCCGGGGAGATCACTATGGCTTC
few	TRBJ1-5	TRBV6-6	NA	CASSPELGGGQPQHF	TGTGCCAGCAGCCCCGAGTTGGGCGGCGGTCAGCCCCAGCATTTT
NA	TRBJ2-6	TRBV20-1	NA	CSAGSTGTVQSGANVLTF	TGCAGTGCCGGTTCAACCGGGACGGTGCAGTCTGGGGCCAACGTCCTGACTTTC
many	TRBJ1-2	TRBV6-6	TRBD1	CASSYSTGGIGGYTF	TGTGCCAGCAGTTACTCGACAGGGGGCATTGGAGGCTACACCTTC
NA	TRBJ2-1	TRBV27	TRBD2	CASGSGTSGINEQFF	TGTGCCAGCGGATCCGGGACTAGCGGGATTAATGAGCAGTTCTTC
NA	TRBJ2-5	TRBV25-1	TRBD1	CASSEGQGAFETQYF	TGTGCCAGCAGTGAAGGGCAGGGGGCCTTTGAGACCCAGTACTTC
NA	TRBJ1-2	TRBV7-6	NA	CASSSRGQGYTF	TGTGCCAGCAGCTCACGTGGACAGGGCTACACCTTC
NA	TRBJ2-7	TRBV29-1	NA	CSLGSYEQYF	TGCAGCTTAGGGAGCTACGAGCAGTACTTC
NA	TRBJ2-7	TRBV10-3	TRBD2	CAISVLEREGREQYF	TGTGCCATCAGTGTTTTGGAGCGGGAGGGCCGGGAGCAGTACTTC
few	TRBJ2-5	TRBV19	TRBD1	CASSVGQGETQYF	TGTGCCAGTAGTGTGGGACAGGGTGAGACCCAGTACTTC
many	TRBJ1-2	TRBV20-1	NA	CSASDGPGGYTF	TGCAGTGCTAGTGACGGTCCTGGTGGCTACACCTTC
many	TRBJ1-1	TRBV7-3	NA	CASSPQPNTEAFF	TGTGCCAGCAGCCCTCAGCCGAACACTGAAGCTTTCTTT
NA	TRBJ1-2	TRBV7-3	NA	CASGWGQSYGYTF	TGTGCCAGTGGTTGGGGGCAGTCCTATGGCTACACCTTC
NA	TRBJ1-3	TRBV4-2	NA	CASSQDALTASGNTIYF	TGTGCCAGCAGCCAAGACGCCCTGACGGCCTCTGGAAACACCATATATTTT
NA	TRBJ2-7	TRBV29-1	TRBD1	CSVTGTGVHEQYF	TGCAGCGTGACCGGGACAGGGGTACACGAGCAGTACTTC
many	TRBJ1-1	TRBV19	NA	CASSILNTEAFF	TGTGCCAGTAGTATTTTGAACACTGAAGCTTTCTTT
many	TRBJ1-2	TRBV20-1	TRBD1	CSARDFRDRGGYTF	TGCAGTGCTAGAGACTTCCGGGACAGGGGAGGCTACACCTTC
many	TRBJ2-5	TRBV29-1	TRBD2	CSVEITGGWETQYF	TGCAGCGTTGAGATCACGGGAGGTTGGGAGACCCAGTACTTC
NA	TRBJ1-1	TRBV12-3/TRBV12-4	NA	CASSGVIPEAFF	TGTGCCAGCAGTGGGGTGATTCCTGAAGCTTTCTTT
many	TRBJ1-3	TRBV12-3/TRBV12-4	NA	CASRNTGHSSGNTIYF	TGTGCCAGCAGGAATACAGGGCACAGCTCTGGAAACACCATATATTTT
few	TRBJ1-5	TRBV20-1	NA	CSAGDGRGQPQHF	TGCAGTGCTGGGGACGGGCGGGGCCAGCCCCAGCATTTT
many	TRBJ2-7	TRBV9	NA	CASSVGGSYEQYF	TGTGCCAGCAGCGTAGGAGGTTCCTACGAGCAGTACTTC
few	TRBJ2-5	TRBV2	NA	CASSGPGPHQETQYF	TGTGCCAGCAGTGGACCGGGACCGCACCAAGAGACCCAGTACTTC
NA	TRBJ2-5	TRBV29-1	NA	CSASSTPAAQETQYF	TGCAGCGCCAGCAGCACCCCAGCGGCCCAAGAGACCCAGTACTTC
many	TRBJ1-4	TRBV15	NA	CATSRDNQGNEKLFF	TGTGCCACCAGCAGAGATAATCAGGGAAATGAAAAACTGTTTTTT
NA	TRBJ2-5	TRBV20-1	TRBD2	CSLAGGGQETQYF	TGCAGTTTAGCGGGAGGTGGGCAAGAGACCCAGTACTTC
few	TRBJ1-5	TRBV19	NA	CASSNLNSNQPQHF	TGTGCCAGTAGTAACCTAAATAGCAATCAGCCCCAGCATTTT
NA	TRBJ2-7	TRBV5-4	NA	CASSLERVSYNEQYF	TGTGCCAGCAGCTTGGAGCGGGTCTCCTACAATGAGCAGTACTTC
many	TRBJ1-1	TRBV12-3/TRBV12-4	TRBD1	CASSLLTGVSESFF	TGTGCCAGCAGTTTACTGACAGGGGTTTCCGAATCTTTCTTT
NA	TRBJ1-2	TRBV7-9	TRBD1	CASSHGTGYRYGYTF	TGTGCCAGCAGTCACGGGACAGGGTATAGATATGGCTACACCTTC
NA	TRBJ2-6	TRBV7-4	NA	CASSETQGRGRTF	TGTGCCAGCAGCGAAACTCAGGGTAGGGGAAGGACTTTC
many	TRBJ2-7	TRBV27	NA	CASSSSSSYEQYF	TGTGCCAGCAGTTCGAGCTCGTCCTACGAGCAGTACTTC
many	TRBJ1-5	TRBV6-6	TRBD1	CASSPPGTDYQPQHF	TGTGCCAGCAGCCCCCCCGGGACAGACTATCAGCCCCAGCATTTT
many	TRBJ1-5	TRBV6-5	NA	CASGGRGWDQPQHF	TGTGCCAGCGGCGGCAGGGGATGGGATCAGCCCCAGCATTTT
few	TRBJ1-1	TRBV27	NA	CASSSKSGRMNTEAFF	TGTGCCAGCAGTAGTAAATCGGGCCGTATGAACACTGAAGCTTTCTTT
few	TRBJ2-2	TRBV7-8	NA	CASSHYVAGIGTGELFF	TGTGCCAGCAGCCACTATGTGGCAGGGATAGGGACCGGGGAGCTGTTTTTT
few	TRBJ2-5	TRBV6-5	NA	CASSRRPGSQETQYF	TGTGCCAGCAGTCGCCGCCCCGGGAGCCAAGAGACCCAGTACTTC
many	TRBJ2-6	TRBV20-1	NA	CSARGHSGANVLTF	TGCAGTGCTAGGGGGCACTCTGGGGCCAACGTCCTGACTTTC
NA	TRBJ1-1	TRBV29-1	NA	CSAGTYTEAFF	TGCAGCGCCGGGACTTACACTGAAGCTTTCTTT
few	TRBJ2-4	TRBV29-1	NA	CSVEEVQGVDIQYF	TGCAGCGTTGAAGAGGTACAGGGCGTCGACATTCAGTACTTC
NA	TRBJ2-3	TRBV2	TRBD2	CASSEWTSGRGTDTQYF	TGTGCCAGCAGTGAATGGACTAGCGGGAGGGGCACAGATACGCAGTATTTT
NA	TRBJ2-1	TRBV2	TRBD2	CASTDGGGLPYNEQFF	TGTGCCAGCACCGACGGGGGGGGACTCCCATACAATGAGCAGTTCTTC
once	TRBJ1-4	TRBV18	NA	CASTWTATNEKLFF	TGTGCCAGCACCTGGACAGCAACTAATGAAAAACTGTTTTTT
few	TRBJ1-1	TRBV19	NA	CASTHWPQSHTEAFF	TGTGCCAGTACCCATTGGCCCCAAAGTCACACTGAAGCTTTCTTT
many	TRBJ1-4	TRBV20-1	NA	CSARDKGKGLFF	TGCAGTGCTAGAGATAAGGGAAAGGGACTGTTTTTT
many	TRBJ1-5	TRBV5-6	NA	CASSPTGSQPQHF	TGTGCCAGCAGCCCGACAGGATCTCAGCCCCAGCATTTT
NA	TRBJ2-2	TRBV9	TRBD2	CASSVDLAGGNTGELFF	TGTGCCAGCAGCGTAGACCTAGCGGGCGGGAACACCGGGGAGCTGTTTTTT
many	TRBJ1-2	TRBV5-8	TRBD1	CASSMFTGDGYTF	TGTGCCAGCAGCATGTTCACAGGGGATGGCTACACCTTC
many	TRBJ1-5	TRBV7-9	TRBD1	CASSPGTASNQPQHF	TGTGCCAGCAGCCCCGGGACAGCCAGCAATCAGCCCCAGCATTTT